Given below is one T cell receptor (beta chain) in context. A junction end diverges from the germline sequence, so it may reflect a read error. This CDR3 has 14 amino acids. Per germline, CDR1 SGHVS and CDR2 FQNEAQ. The repertoire was sequenced with immunoSEQ multiplex PCR; TCRdb's copy has only in-frame clones and lacks some. The data show over 250,000 clones, approximately 85% seen once. This entry comes from a study of blood T cell repertoires in COVID-19. The wider study: The United States, Italy and Spain were the sources of the acute and convalescent COVID-19 samples.

The chain couples TRBV7-8 to TRBJ2-5; D is possibly TRBD2 (6 bases). Sequenced sample: peripheral blood. The receptor comes from a woman in her seventies with acute or convalescent COVID-19. The CDR3 spells CASSFGTGREPQYF. The CDR3 DNA sequence: TGTGCCAGCAGCTTCGGGACTGGAAGAGAGCCCCAGTACTTC.